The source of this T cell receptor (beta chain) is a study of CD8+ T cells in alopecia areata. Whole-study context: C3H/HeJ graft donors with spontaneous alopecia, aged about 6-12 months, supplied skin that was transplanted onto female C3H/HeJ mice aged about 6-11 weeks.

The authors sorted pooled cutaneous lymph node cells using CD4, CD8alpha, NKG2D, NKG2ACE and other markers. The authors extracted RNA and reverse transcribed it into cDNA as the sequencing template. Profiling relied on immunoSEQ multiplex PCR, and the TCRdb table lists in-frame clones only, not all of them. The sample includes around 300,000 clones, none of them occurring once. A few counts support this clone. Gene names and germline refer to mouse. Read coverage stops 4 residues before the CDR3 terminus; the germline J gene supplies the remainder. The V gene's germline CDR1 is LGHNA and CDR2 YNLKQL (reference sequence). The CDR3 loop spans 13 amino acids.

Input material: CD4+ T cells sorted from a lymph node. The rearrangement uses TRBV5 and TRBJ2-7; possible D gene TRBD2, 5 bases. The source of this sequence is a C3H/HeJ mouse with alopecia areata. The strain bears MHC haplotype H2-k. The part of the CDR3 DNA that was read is TGTGCCAGCAGCCTCCTGCTGGGATAT. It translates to CASSLLLGY. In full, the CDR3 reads CASSLLLGYEQYF.